In its sample, the clone carrying this T cell receptor beta chain was seen many times. These data come from a study of T cell repertoires in cytomegalovirus infection. The CDR3 runs 18 residues. Trimming took off 4 bases at V and 1 base at J, with 20 bases between the two ends. The germline gives CDR1 MDHEN, CDR2 SYDVKM. TCRdb re-derived calls from the reads in MiXCR, one entry per CDR3 protein. The data hold 150,000 to 200,000 distinct CDR3 sequences, with roughly 9% observed a single time. This sequence originates from a human donor in good health (CMV status not recorded). Some clones in this sample may be carry-over from other donors' samples. Input material: PBMCs. V gene TRBV28 combines with J gene TRBJ1-3, with TRBD1 as a possible D gene (6 bases). Here the CDR3 DNA reads TGTGCCAGCAGTTCCAGAAAGACAGGTTTTTTGTCTGGAAACACCATATATTTT. Amino acids: CASSSRKTGFLSGNTIYF.